Reported below is one T cell receptor beta chain. The authors extracted RNA and reverse transcribed it into cDNA as the sequencing template. Method: immunoSEQ multiplex PCR; TCRdb's copy keeps in-frame clones and lacks some. The table shows more than 200,000 clones, with roughly 69% occurring only once. The sample originates from a study of CD8+ T cells in alopecia areata. The V and J ends lost 1 base and 3 bases, in that order; junction bases with no gene match: 7. The CDR3 runs to 16 residues. Germline CDR1 reads SGHVS; CDR2 reads FQNEAQ. This TCR derives from a human donor with alopecia areata. The specimen comprised CD4+ T cells sorted from blood, sampled at week 0. The gene calls are TRBV7-8 and TRBJ2-3, with TRBD2 matching 7 bases. The CDR3 region is CASSLVQRGLTDTQYF. Written as DNA, the CDR3 is TGTGCCAGCAGCTTAGTGCAGCGGGGCCTTACAGATACGCAGTATTTT.